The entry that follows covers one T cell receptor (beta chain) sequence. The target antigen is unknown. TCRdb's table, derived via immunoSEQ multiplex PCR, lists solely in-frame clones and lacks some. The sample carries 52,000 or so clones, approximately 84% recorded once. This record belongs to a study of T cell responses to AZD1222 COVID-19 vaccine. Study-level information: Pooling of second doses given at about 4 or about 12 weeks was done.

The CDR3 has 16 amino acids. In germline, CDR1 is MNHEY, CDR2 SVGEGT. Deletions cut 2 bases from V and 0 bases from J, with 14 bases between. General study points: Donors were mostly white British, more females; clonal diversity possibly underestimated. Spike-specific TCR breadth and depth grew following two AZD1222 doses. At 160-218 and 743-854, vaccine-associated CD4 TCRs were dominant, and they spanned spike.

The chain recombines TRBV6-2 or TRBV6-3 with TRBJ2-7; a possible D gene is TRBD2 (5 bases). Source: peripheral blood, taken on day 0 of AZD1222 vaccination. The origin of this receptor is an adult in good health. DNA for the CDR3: TGTGCCAGCAGTTACCCCCATCGGGGTAACTCCTACGAGCAGTACTTC. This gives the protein CASSYPHRGNSYEQYF.